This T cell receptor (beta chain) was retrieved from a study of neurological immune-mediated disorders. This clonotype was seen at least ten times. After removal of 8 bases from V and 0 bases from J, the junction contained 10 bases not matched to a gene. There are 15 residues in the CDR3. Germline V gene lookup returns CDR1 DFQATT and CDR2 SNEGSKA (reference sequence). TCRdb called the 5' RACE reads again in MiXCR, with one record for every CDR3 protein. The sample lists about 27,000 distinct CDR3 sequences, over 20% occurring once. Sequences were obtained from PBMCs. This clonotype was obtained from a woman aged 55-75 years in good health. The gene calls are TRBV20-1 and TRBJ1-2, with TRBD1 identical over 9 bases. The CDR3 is CSPLGQGRTNYGYTF. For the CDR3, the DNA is TGCAGTCCTTTGGGACAGGGCAGAACTAACTATGGCTACACCTTC.